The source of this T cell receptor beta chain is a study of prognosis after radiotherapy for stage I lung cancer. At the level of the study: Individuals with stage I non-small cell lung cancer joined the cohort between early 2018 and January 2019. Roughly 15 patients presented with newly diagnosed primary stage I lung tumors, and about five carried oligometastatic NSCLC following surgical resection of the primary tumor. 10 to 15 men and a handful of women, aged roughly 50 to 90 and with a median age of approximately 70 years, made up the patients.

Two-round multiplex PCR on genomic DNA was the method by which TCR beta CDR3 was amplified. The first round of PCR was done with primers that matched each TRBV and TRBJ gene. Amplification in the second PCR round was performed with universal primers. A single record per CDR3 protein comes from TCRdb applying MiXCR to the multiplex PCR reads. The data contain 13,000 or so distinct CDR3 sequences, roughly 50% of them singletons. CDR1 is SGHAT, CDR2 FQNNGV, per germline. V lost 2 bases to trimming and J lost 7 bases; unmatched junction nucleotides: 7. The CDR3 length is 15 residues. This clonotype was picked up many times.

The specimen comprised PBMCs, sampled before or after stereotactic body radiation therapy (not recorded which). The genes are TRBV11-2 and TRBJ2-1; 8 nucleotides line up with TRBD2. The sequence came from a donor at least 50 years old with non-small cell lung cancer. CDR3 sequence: CASSLSLAGFNEQFF. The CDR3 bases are TGTGCCAGCAGCTTATCCCTAGCGGGCTTTAATGAGCAGTTCTTC.